This section outlines one T cell receptor beta chain sequence together with its context. During active infection, Seattle patients enrolled and were then monitored through disease. The data stem from a study of blood T cell repertoires in COVID-19. Study overall: Donors in the United States, Italy and Spain gave samples during acute or convalescent COVID-19. Nucleic acid was either cDNA or gDNA, and it came from T cells, B-cell-depleted T cells, or PBMCs.

Assay: immunoSEQ multiplex PCR; the TCRdb copy retains only in-frame clones and omits some. This sample carries roughly 88,000 clones, roughly 87% of them seen once, and the ten largest clones take approximately 16%. Losses at the gene ends were 6 bases for V and 8 bases for J; bases not matched to a gene: 2. The CDR3 runs 13 residues. Germline-derived CDR1 and CDR2 are SGHTA and FQGTGA. This sequence originates from a woman aged 55-69 years with COVID-19, enrolled during active disease. Sequenced sample: peripheral blood. This chain links TRBV7-3 with TRBJ2-1; 12 positions match TRBD1. CDR3 bases: TGTGCCAGCAGTGGGACAGGGGGCGATGAGCAGTTCTTC. Translation gives CASSGTGGDEQFF.